This record covers a single T cell receptor (beta chain). The antigen is not known. These data are taken from a study of cytomegalovirus exposure and HLA in healthy donors. Overall study results and limits: Researchers reported from a later analysis that most CMV-associated TCR beta chains appeared HLA-restricted. TCR sequences were mostly rare, though some public TCRs occurred in many donors.

This CDR3 has 13 amino acids. V lost 8 bases, J lost 9 bases, and 12 bases stayed unmatched. In germline, CDR1 is MNHEY, CDR2 SMNVEV (reference sequence). With 60 Vbeta and 13 Jbeta primers, the PCR was carried out. TCRdb keeps only in-frame clones here, not all; method: immunoSEQ multiplex PCR. The sample yields approximately 150,000 clones, 78% seen once. V usage is TRBV27 and J usage is TRBJ1-1; 7 nucleotides line up with TRBD1. Sequencing was carried out using PBMCs. The TCR comes from a woman between 18 and 29 years old in good health and CMV-seronegative. CDR3 region: CASARGNTAKAFF. The CDR3 nucleotides are TGTGCCAGCGCCAGGGGGAACACCGCTAAAGCTTTCTTT.